This T cell receptor beta chain was profiled in a study of beta chain features in type 1 diabetes. General observations from the study: Type 1 diabetes patients had moderately but significantly shorter TCRB CDR3s in all four CD4+ subsets.

The CDR3 is 10 amino acids. The V gene lost 7 bases and the J gene lost 10 bases, with 13 bases spanning the gap. The germline CDR1 and CDR2 sequences are GTSNPN and SVGIG (reference sequence). Isolated RNA was reverse transcribed in full, so expressed TCRB transcripts were sequenced. The data were produced by immunoSEQ multiplex PCR, yet TCRdb's version contains in-frame clones alone and is incomplete. Of roughly 150,000 clones in the sample, 7.8% are singletons; the top ten hold around 0.9%. For this clone: Its cognate antigen is unknown.

Sequences were obtained from central memory CD4+ T cells from blood. This receptor was identified in a woman aged 40-49 years with type 1 diabetes. This chain uses TRBV30 with TRBJ1-1, with TRBD1 as a possible D gene (6 bases). The CDR3 region has the DNA TGTGCCTTTGACGGGGGGCGAGCTTTCTTT. It translates to CAFDGGRAFF.